The TCR beta chain under discussion was sequenced for a study of blood T cell repertoires in COVID-19. In the original processing: Reference gene primer amplification gave nucleated cell count estimates. Measured with immunoSEQ multiplex PCR; TCRdb has only the in-frame clones, and not every one. V and J calls plus clone size are reproduced from that table; the DNA served to infer D and trimming. The table shows about 52,000 clones, with under 85% occurring only once. The sequence derives from a man between 65 and 79 years old with active COVID-19. The sequencing input was peripheral blood.

The CDR3 loop is CATSRRNEKLFF. CDR3 in DNA: TGTGCCACCAGCAGACGTAATGAAAAACTGTTTTTT. The chain joins TRBV15 to TRBJ1-4, with no clear D. The CDR3 consists of 12 residues. Trimming took off 2 bases at V and 4 bases at J, with 2 bases between the two ends. CDR1 and CDR2 from the germline V gene are LNHNV and YYDKDF (reference sequence).